This T cell receptor beta chain was captured in a study of blood T cells in healthy people across ages. Study-wide results and caveats: In the absence of known donor CMV status, changes in expanded clonotypes were possibly confounded.

Total RNA was extracted at no less than 5.5 micrograms per sample. This clonotype was counted between two and nine times. What it binds is unknown. A read error may be the cause here, since a much bigger clone is one base away. With a J-beta primer mix and a sample-barcoded 5' primer, a second PCR ran about 6 to 11 cycles. Via MiXCR, TCRdb re-called the 5' RACE reads, giving one row per CDR3 protein. Of hundreds of thousands of distinct CDR3 sequences in the sample, about 30% were seen once. CDR1 is MGHDK and CDR2 is SYGVNS in the germline V gene. The length of the CDR3 is 11 residues. Sequenced input: blood. The rearrangement uses TRBV25-1 and TRBJ2-3; D might be TRBD2 (5 bases). This receptor was taken from a woman at least 80 years old in good health. In DNA form, the CDR3 reads TGTGCCGGCAGTGGGAGTTGGGCGCAGTATTTT. Its translation is CAGSGSWAQYF.